This passage covers 7 T cell receptor beta chains from one sample sequenced in a study of blood T cell repertoires in COVID-19. Profiled with immunoSEQ multiplex PCR; TCRdb holds only in-frame clones, not every one. The sample has roughly 130,000 clones; approximately 80% are singletons. The sequencing input was peripheral blood. The receptors derive from a woman aged 50 to 65 with acute or convalescent COVID-19.

V usage is TRBV6-5 and J usage is TRBJ2-3; TRBD2 agrees at 12 bases. With 4 bases clipped from V and 1 base from J, the junction kept 3 bases outside the gene matches. CDR1 is MNHEY, CDR2 SVGAGI, per germline. The CDR3 consists of 16 residues. Here the CDR3 reads CASSSRLAGGTDTQYF. In DNA, the CDR3 is TGTGCCAGCAGTTCTAGACTAGCGGGGGGCACAGATACGCAGTATTTT.

The CDR3 loop reads CASSSQGDTLEYF. CDR3 coding DNA: TGCGCCAGCAGCTCACAGGGGGACACATTGGAGTACTTC. The chain carries TRBV5-1 and TRBJ2-7; 8 bases map to TRBD1. This CDR3 spans 13 amino acids. Germline V CDR1 and CDR2: SGHRS, YFSETQ. V lost 3 bases, J lost 11 bases, and 10 bases stayed unmatched.

This chain joins TRBV6-6 and TRBJ1-5; TRBD1 might be the D (6 bases). Deletions cut 4 bases from V and 6 bases from J, with 16 bases between. CDR1 and CDR2 from the germline V gene are MNHNY and SVGAGI (reference sequence). The CDR3 extends over 15 amino acids. The CDR3, as DNA: TGTGCCAGCAGTTCAGCCGAGGGGGGGCGTCAGCCCCAGCATTTT. The encoded protein is CASSSAEGGRQPQHF.

The V and J genes are TRBV9 and TRBJ2-2; D gene ambiguous. V was trimmed by 2 bases and J by 1 base, leaving 9 bases between them. There are 15 residues in the CDR3. From germline, CDR1 is SGDLS and CDR2 YYNGEE. The CDR3 DNA reads as TGTGCCAGCAGCGTTCATGCGGAGAACACCGGGGAGCTGTTTTTT. It is translated as CASSVHAENTGELFF.

The chain carries TRBV4-2 and TRBJ1-4; D uncertain. V dropped 0 bases and J dropped 3 bases, with 8 bases sitting between them. Germline V gene sequence: CDR1 LGHNA, CDR2 YNFKEQ. CDR3 length: 15 amino acids. In DNA, the CDR3 is TGTGCCAGCAGCCAAGATCCATCATCTAATGAAAAACTGTTTTTT. The encoded protein is CASSQDPSSNEKLFF.

Only one count was recorded for this clone. The rearrangement joins TRBV12-3 or TRBV12-4 to TRBJ1-2, with D maybe TRBD1 (5 bases). V lost 3 bases and J lost 2, with 7 bases in between. This CDR3 contains 13 residues. CDR3 nucleotides: TGTGCCAGCAGTTTGAGACAGAACTATGGCTACACCTTC. It translates to CASSLRQNYGYTF.

The CDR3 loop reads CASSPPVSESSGNTIYF. Here the CDR3 DNA reads TGTGCCAGCTCACCACCGGTCTCGGAGAGCTCTGGAAACACCATATATTTT. The J gene is TRBJ1-3, the V gene TRBV18, with D unclear. CDR1 is KGHSH, CDR2 LQKENI, per germline. This CDR3 contains 17 residues. Trimming took off 0 bases at V and 0 bases at J, with 12 bases between the two ends.